The sequence of this TCR beta chain was determined in a study of CD8+ T cells in alopecia areata. Comments on this clone: Its antigen remains unidentified.

Stated treatment: oral pan-JAK inhibitor, 5-10 mg twice daily. V lost 3 bases and J lost 5, with 13 bases in between. Looked up from germline, CDR1 is LNHDA and CDR2 is SQIVND (reference sequence). The CDR3 sequence is 14 residues long. Sequencing used cDNA as its template, made by extracting RNA and reverse transcribing it. TCRdb's copy holds only in-frame clones and misses some; the assay was immunoSEQ multiplex PCR. The data hold some 170,000 clones, with approximately 59% observed a single time. Findings and limits, study-wide: Alopecia totalis/universalis scalp especially showed more expanded CD8+ clones than normal scalp.

The sequencing used CD4+ T cells sorted from blood, collected between weeks 55 and 70, from a patient treated with tofacitinib. The chain combines TRBV19 with TRBJ1-1; D remains unclear. This receptor was obtained from a human donor with alopecia areata. CDR3 DNA: TGTGCCAGTAGTATCGGGCCCTCGGGAACTGAAGCTTTCTTT. It is translated as CASSIGPSGTEAFF.